This is a list of T cell receptor beta chains from one sample in a study of cytomegalovirus exposure and HLA in healthy donors. Assay used: immunoSEQ multiplex PCR; TCRdb lists only in-frame clones, some missing. This table lists tens of thousands of clones. The sequenced sample was PBMCs. The receptors here all came from a man between 25 and 39 years old in good health and CMV-seronegative. CDR3s include the opening cysteine and the closing phenylalanine or tryptophan. D genes are given only for firm matches.

v_call	j_call	d_call	cdr3_nt	cdr3_aa
TRBV11-2	TRBJ2-1	-	TGTGCCAGCAGCTTACCCTACGGGAGCTCCTACAATGAGCAGTTCTTC	CASSLPYGSSYNEQFF
TRBV29-1	TRBJ1-5	-	TGCAGCGTTGCGGACAGCCGCAATCAGCCCCAGCATTTT	CSVADSRNQPQHF
TRBV30	TRBJ1-2	-	TGTGCCTGGAGCCGACAGCCTAACTATGGCTACACCTTC	CAWSRQPNYGYTF
TRBV7-9	TRBJ2-7	TRBD1	TGTGCCAGCAGCTTAGCTGCCGGGACAGGCCTCTACGAGCAGTACTTC	CASSLAAGTGLYEQYF
TRBV4-2	TRBJ1-1	-	TGTGCCAGCAGCCAAGCCCCCGCCACAGGGAGCACTGAAGCTTTCTTT	CASSQAPATGSTEAFF
TRBV30	TRBJ1-4	-	TGTGCCTGGAGTGGGGAGGGCAATAATGAAAAACTGTTTTTT	CAWSGEGNNEKLFF
TRBV9	TRBJ1-1	-	TGTGCCAGCAGCGTATCCGTGAACACTGAAGCTTTCTTT	CASSVSVNTEAFF
TRBV6-5	TRBJ1-1	TRBD1	TGTGCCAGCAGCCTCCAGGAGGGGGCCCGGACTGAAGCTTTCTTT	CASSLQEGARTEAFF
TRBV18	TRBJ1-1	-	TGTGCCAGCTCACCAAAGGACAGTCTTTTCTTT	CASSPKDSLFF
TRBV19	TRBJ2-7	-	TGTGCCAGTAGTATAGATACTAGAAATATCCACGAGCAGTACTTC	CASSIDTRNIHEQYF
TRBV5-6	TRBJ2-3	-	TGTGCCAGCAAACTATCACAGGGCACAGATACGCAGTATTTT	CASKLSQGTDTQYF
TRBV30	TRBJ1-1	-	TGTGCCTGGAGCCCAGGGCTGTTGAACACTGAAGCTTTCTTT	CAWSPGLLNTEAFF
TRBV5-6	TRBJ2-7	-	TGTGCCAGCAGCTTGGGGACAGGGAGGGACTACGAGCAGTACTTC	CASSLGTGRDYEQYF
TRBV6-5	TRBJ2-1	TRBD1	TGTGCCAGCAAGACCGGGACAGGGGGCCGTGAGCAGTTCTTC	CASKTGTGGREQFF
TRBV18	TRBJ1-2	-	TGTGCCAGCTCACAAAAGACAGCCCATGGCTACACCTTC	CASSQKTAHGYTF
TRBV10-3	TRBJ1-1	TRBD1	TGTGCCATCAGTGAGTCTCACGACAGGGGTATTGCTTTCTTT	CAISESHDRGIAFF
TRBV5-1	TRBJ1-1	-	TGCGCCAGCAGCTTGGACAACCCAGGGGACACTGAAGCTTTCTTT	CASSLDNPGDTEAFF
TRBV29-1	TRBJ1-4	-	TGCAGCGTTGAAGATTCCGCCCCCGAGGGGGGGGAAAAACTGTTTTTT	CSVEDSAPEGGEKLFF
TRBV5-1	TRBJ2-5	TRBD2	TGCGCCAGCAGCTTGGGCCGGCTAGCGGGAGGAGAGACCCAGTACTTC	CASSLGRLAGGETQYF
TRBV10-1	TRBJ1-2	-	TGCGCCAGCAGTGAAACAGGCCTCTATGGCTACACCTTC	CASSETGLYGYTF
TRBV7-3	TRBJ2-7	TRBD1	TGTGCCAGCAGCTTAATGGGCCAGGGGGATTACGAGCAGTACTTC	CASSLMGQGDYEQYF
TRBV29-1	TRBJ2-1	TRBD1	TGCAGCGGAGGGACAGATAACAATGAGCAGTTCTTC	CSGGTDNNEQFF
TRBV18	TRBJ1-6	-	TGTGCCAGCTCAGAAGGCGTAGGGGGTAATTCACCCCTCCACTTT	CASSEGVGGNSPLHF
TRBV15	TRBJ2-7	TRBD1	TGTGCCACCAGCACGGGACAGGGATACTACGAGCAGTACTTC	CATSTGQGYYEQYF
TRBV11-3	TRBJ2-2	TRBD2	TGTGCCAGCAGCGCGACTAGCGGGAACACCGGGGAGCTGTTTTTT	CASSATSGNTGELFF
TRBV11-2	TRBJ1-1	TRBD1	TGTGCCAGCAGCCAAAATAGGGGGCACACTGAAGCTTTCTTT	CASSQNRGHTEAFF
TRBV5-4	TRBJ2-5	-	TGTGCCAGCAGCCCAGCCCCGGGGGAGACCCAGTACTTC	CASSPAPGETQYF
TRBV7-2	TRBJ2-5	-	TGTGCCAGCAGCCTTCAAGAGACCCAGTACTTC	CASSLQETQYF
TRBV6-6	TRBJ2-2	-	TGTGCCAGCAGTTACTCCCGGGAGTTGGGCGGGGAGCTGTTTTTT	CASSYSRELGGELFF
TRBV6-1	TRBJ1-2	-	TGTGCCAGCAGTGAAGGCCTGATGACAGTTTATGGCTACACCTTC	CASSEGLMTVYGYTF
TRBV4-3	TRBJ1-6	-	TGCGCCAGCAGCCAAGATCCGACAGGCGGAAGATCTTCACCCCTCCACTTT	CASSQDPTGGRSSPLHF
TRBV4-1	TRBJ2-7	TRBD1	TGCGCCAGCAGCCCAAGATATCGGGGACAGGGGGCCGAGCAGTACTTC	CASSPRYRGQGAEQYF
TRBV4-2	TRBJ2-2	-	TGTGCCAGCAGCCAAGGTTCACGGGGGGAGCTGTTTTTT	CASSQGSRGELFF
TRBV5-1	TRBJ2-3	TRBD2	TGCGCCAGCAGCATCCGACTAGCGGACACAGATACGCAGTATTTT	CASSIRLADTDTQYF
TRBV19	TRBJ1-2	-	TGTGCCAGTACCCCGGACAGCTATGGCTACACCTTC	CASTPDSYGYTF
TRBV7-3	TRBJ2-2	TRBD2	TGTGCCAGCAGCTCGCTGGGACTAGCGGGAGTAGGGGAGCTGTTTTTT	CASSSLGLAGVGELFF
TRBV5-4	TRBJ2-1	TRBD2	TGTGCCAGCAGCCTAGGTTTGGCGGGAGGCTGGACCAATGAGCAGTTCTTC	CASSLGLAGGWTNEQFF
TRBV29-1	TRBJ2-3	-	TGCAGCGTTGAGAGGCAGTTAAGCACAGATACGCAGTATTTT	CSVERQLSTDTQYF
TRBV6-5	TRBJ2-7	TRBD2	TGTGCCAGCAGTTACTCTAGCGGGACAACCTACGAGCAGTACTTC	CASSYSSGTTYEQYF
TRBV11-1	TRBJ2-7	TRBD1	TGTGCCAGCAGCCTAAAGGACAGGGGCGAGCAGTACTTC	CASSLKDRGEQYF
TRBV30	TRBJ2-1	-	TGTGCCGTTGAGCCTTTAAGTGACAATGAGCAGTTCTTC	CAVEPLSDNEQFF
TRBV5-1	TRBJ2-1	TRBD2	TGCGCCAGCAGCTTGGACGGGAGGGCCCGGAATGAGCAGTTCTTC	CASSLDGRARNEQFF
TRBV18	TRBJ2-1	TRBD1	TGTGCCAGCTCACCAATGACAGGGGCCTACAATGAGCAGTTCTTC	CASSPMTGAYNEQFF
TRBV9	TRBJ1-4	-	TGTGCCAGCAGCGCGGGGGGATCTAATGAAAAACTGTTTTTT	CASSAGGSNEKLFF
TRBV4-1	TRBJ2-7	-	TGCGCCAGCAGCCAAGACGACGGACAAAGTTACGAGCAGTACTTC	CASSQDDGQSYEQYF
TRBV27	TRBJ2-3	TRBD2	TGTGCCAGCAGTTTAGGGGGAGCGGGGGATACGCAGTATTTT	CASSLGGAGDTQYF
TRBV29-1	TRBJ2-3	-	TGCAGCGTTGATAATAGCGCAGATACGCAGTATTTT	CSVDNSADTQYF
TRBV18	TRBJ2-7	TRBD1	TGTGCCAGCTCACGGGGCACAGGGGCTCCCACCTACGAGCAGTACTTC	CASSRGTGAPTYEQYF
TRBV5-5	TRBJ2-7	-	TGTGCCAGCAGCTTTTTTACCGGGGCCTACGAGCAGTACTTC	CASSFFTGAYEQYF
TRBV29-1	TRBJ2-7	TRBD2	TGCGCGGGTAGCGGGATTCCCCCCTACGAGCAGTACTTC	CAGSGIPPYEQYF
TRBV6-5	TRBJ2-7	-	TGTGCCAGCATGGCCAACGCCTACGAGCAGTACTTC	CASMANAYEQYF
TRBV5-4	TRBJ2-5	-	TGTGCCAGCAGCTCATGGGGCCGCGGAGAGACCCAGTACTTC	CASSSWGRGETQYF
TRBV30	TRBJ2-5	TRBD2	TGTGCCTGGAGTCCGGGGCTAGCGGGCCAAGAGACCCAGTACTTC	CAWSPGLAGQETQYF
TRBV19	TRBJ1-1	TRBD1	TGTGCCAGTAGTATAGGGACAGGGGGCACTGAAGCTTTCTTT	CASSIGTGGTEAFF
TRBV29-1	TRBJ2-6	-	TGCAGCGTTCAGGGGAGCTCTGGGGCCAACGTCCTGACTTTC	CSVQGSSGANVLTF